Listed below are T cell receptor beta chains from one sample, sequenced in a study of T-cell memory formation after mild COVID-19. TCRdb redid the calling of the 5' RACE reads with MiXCR, one entry per CDR3 protein. The table has some 450,000 distinct CDR3 sequences, 20% seen once. The source material was PBMCs or a T cell subset sorted from them (not recorded which). Receptor source: an adult woman who had mild COVID-19 (a few samples of this study predate the infection). Cell type and time point are not known. The CDR3 runs from the conserved cysteine through the conserved F or W. Fields, in order: D gene, J gene, V gene, clone size, CDR3 DNA, CDR3 protein. A D gene is named only where the DNA matches it firmly. Size is omitted from some rows. Given values are once, few, many or a class for expanded clones.

d_call: NA
j_call: TRBJ1-5
v_call: TRBV12-3/TRBV12-4
clone_size: NA
cdr3_nt: TGTGCCAGCAGTTGGAGACAGTGGGGGCAGCCCCAGCATTTT
cdr3_aa: CASSWRQWGQPQHF

d_call: TRBD2
j_call: TRBJ2-7
v_call: TRBV7-6
clone_size: many
cdr3_nt: TGTGCCAGCAGCCAGGGTAGCGGGGGAACCTACGAGCAGTACTTC
cdr3_aa: CASSQGSGGTYEQYF

d_call: TRBD2
j_call: TRBJ2-1
v_call: TRBV24-1
clone_size: NA
cdr3_nt: TGTGCCACCAGTGATCCTCTAGCGGGGGGGCCTTGGGAGCAGTTCTTC
cdr3_aa: CATSDPLAGGPWEQFF

d_call: TRBD2
j_call: TRBJ2-1
v_call: TRBV11-3
clone_size: NA
cdr3_nt: TGTGCCAGCAGCCAAAGACTAGCGGGGGAAGATTACAATGAGCAGTTCTTC
cdr3_aa: CASSQRLAGEDYNEQFF

d_call: NA
j_call: TRBJ2-3
v_call: TRBV5-4
clone_size: few
cdr3_nt: TGTGCCACCCGACTTGACTTTAGCACAGATACGCAGTATTTT
cdr3_aa: CATRLDFSTDTQYF

d_call: NA
j_call: TRBJ2-6
v_call: TRBV10-3
clone_size: medium-sized
cdr3_nt: TGTGCCATCAGTGAGTCGAAGTCGCCAGGCCCCTCGGACGTCCTGACTTTC
cdr3_aa: CAISESKSPGPSDVLTF

d_call: NA
j_call: TRBJ1-1
v_call: TRBV20-1
clone_size: NA
cdr3_nt: TGCAGTGCTACATTACAGTTTGGAGTAGCTTTCTTT
cdr3_aa: CSATLQFGVAFF

d_call: NA
j_call: TRBJ2-5
v_call: TRBV12-3/TRBV12-4
clone_size: few
cdr3_nt: TGTGCCAGCAGTAACACGGAGACCCAGTACTTC
cdr3_aa: CASSNTETQYF

d_call: TRBD1
j_call: TRBJ2-5
v_call: TRBV5-1
clone_size: once
cdr3_nt: TGCGCCAGCAGCTTCGGGGGACAGGGAGGAGAGACCCAGTACTTC
cdr3_aa: CASSFGGQGGETQYF

d_call: TRBD1
j_call: TRBJ2-2
v_call: TRBV6-5
clone_size: few
cdr3_nt: TGTGCCAGCAGTCGGGACAGCAACACCGGGGAGCTGTTTTTT
cdr3_aa: CASSRDSNTGELFF

d_call: TRBD2
j_call: TRBJ2-3
v_call: TRBV14
clone_size: NA
cdr3_nt: TGTGCCAGCAGCCGGGGACTAGCGTCAACAGATACGCAGTATTTT
cdr3_aa: CASSRGLASTDTQYF

d_call: NA
j_call: TRBJ2-3
v_call: TRBV6-4
clone_size: many
cdr3_nt: TGTGCCAGCAGCGTCGGGCCTAGCACAGATACGCAGTATTTT
cdr3_aa: CASSVGPSTDTQYF

d_call: TRBD2
j_call: TRBJ2-7
v_call: TRBV5-1
clone_size: few
cdr3_nt: TGCGCCAGCAGCTTGGCGGCTAGCGGGAGGGCCAAGTACGAGCAGTACTTC
cdr3_aa: CASSLAASGRAKYEQYF

d_call: NA
j_call: TRBJ2-2
v_call: TRBV5-1
clone_size: many
cdr3_nt: TGCGCCAGCAGCTTTCTGGTTCCCGGGGAGCTGTTTTTT
cdr3_aa: CASSFLVPGELFF

d_call: NA
j_call: TRBJ2-1
v_call: TRBV3-2
clone_size: many
cdr3_nt: TGTGCCAGCAGCCAAGCTATCATGGAGGGACAGGGGTACTACAATGAGCAGTTCTTC
cdr3_aa: CASSQAIMEGQGYYNEQFF

d_call: TRBD1
j_call: TRBJ2-7
v_call: TRBV15
clone_size: NA
cdr3_nt: TGTGCCACCAGCAGAGATCTGGGACAGGGAATAGAGCAGTACTTC
cdr3_aa: CATSRDLGQGIEQYF

d_call: TRBD2
j_call: TRBJ2-1
v_call: TRBV5-1
clone_size: NA
cdr3_nt: TGCGCCAGCAAGCGGGGGGACTACAATGAGCAGTTCTTC
cdr3_aa: CASKRGDYNEQFF